This T cell receptor beta chain was identified during a study of early T cells in non-severe SARS-CoV-2 infection. The CDR3 loop spans 14 amino acids. From germline, CDR1 is SGHRS and CDR2 YFSETQ. Trimming removed 7 bases from V and 3 bases from J; junction bases left unmatched: 4. This clonotype was counted ten times or more. TCRdb itself ran the 5' RACE reads through MiXCR, one entry per CDR3 protein. The sample shows fewer than 25,000 distinct CDR3 sequences, over 4% of them seen only once. The V and J genes are TRBV5-1 and TRBJ2-3; 11 bases are shared with TRBD2. The source material was whole blood. The sequence was collected from an adult who was a healthcare worker with PCR-confirmed SARS-CoV-2 infection or an uninfected control (not recorded which). CDR3 sequence (DNA): TGCGCCAGCCATAGCGGGGGGGCGACAGATACGCAGTATTTT. Protein: CASHSGGATDTQYF.